The 18 T cell receptor beta chains below were found in one sample sequenced in a study of tumor and adjacent non-tumor tissue in lung cancer. TCRbeta libraries were built with three rounds of nested PCR, modified from ARM-PCR. Each CDR3 protein gets one entry after TCRdb re-called the multiplex PCR reads with MiXCR. The top ten hold around 38% of the sample, which has under 85,000 distinct CDR3 sequences, more than 65% seen once. This sample's RNA came from whole unsorted tissue. More than 3 cm separated this lung sample from the edge of the tumor. Source material: distant non-tumor lung tissue. The source of these receptors is a man aged 70 or older with non-small cell lung cancer.

The chain links TRBV29-1 to TRBJ1-2, with D unclear. Trimming shortened V by 8 bases and J by 4 bases, and 14 bases separated the two germline ends. Germline lookup yields CDR1 SQVTM and CDR2 ANQGSEA. The CDR3 contains 12 residues. The CDR3 is CSIPRDCYGYTF. DNA of the CDR3: TGCAGCATACCGAGGGATTGCTATGGCTACACCTTC.

About this clonotype: It is likely a read error, because the conserved phenylalanine at the end of the CDR3 is missing. No DNA is shown, since the ends of the CDR3 on it are uncertain; the CDR3 is the one TCRdb lists. The rearrangement links TRBV11-1 to TRBJ1-2. The germline gives CDR1 SGHAT, CDR2 FQDESV (reference sequence). The CDR3 has 12 amino acids, counting both end residues. CDR3: CASNLYRYGYNL.

Regarding this clonotype: Possible read error: a much larger clone is one base away. The CDR3 does not end in the conserved phenylalanine or tryptophan, so this is likely a read error. The V and J genes are TRBV14 and TRBJ1-5; D perhaps matches TRBD1 (5 bases). Between the trimmed V and J ends, which lost 2 bases and 3 bases, there was a span of 11 bases. CDR1 and CDR2 from the germline V gene are SGHDN and FVKESK. The CDR3 sequence is 15 residues long. The CDR3 DNA is TGTGCCAGCAGCCAAAGGGGCGGGAACAATCAGCCCCAGCATGTT. Protein: CASSQRGGNNQPQHV.

Regarding this clonotype: The conserved phenylalanine or tryptophan normally closing the CDR3 is absent here, so this likely arose from a read error. The DNA is left out, because the CDR3 cannot be placed on it with certainty; the CDR3 is given as TCRdb lists it. The chain couples TRBV6-6 to TRBJ2-3. Germline CDR1 is MNHNY and CDR2 is SVGAGI (reference sequence). Including both end residues, the CDR3 is 15 amino acids long. CDR3 residues: CASSTVTGTTDTQYY.

The chain combines TRBV20-1 with TRBJ2-1; TRBD2 matches at 7 bases. Germline assignment: CDR1 DFQATT and CDR2 SNEGSKA (reference sequence). The CDR3 covers 15 residues. V gave up 7 bases and J gave up 1 base; unmatched junction bases: 10. For the CDR3, the DNA is TGCAGTGATCGGGGCGGGCGGGAGTCCTACAATGAGCAGTTCTTC. Encoded protein: CSDRGGRESYNEQFF.

Worth noting for this clonotype: At one end, the junction sequence differs from germline, possibly due to a read error. This chain connects TRBV6-2 or TRBV6-3 to TRBJ1-2; 7 positions match TRBD1. CDR3 length equals 14 residues. In germline, CDR1 is MNHEY, CDR2 SVGEGT. Here the CDR3 DNA reads TGTGCCAGCAGTACGGACAGGACTAACTATGGCTACGGCTTC. It is translated as CASSTDRTNYGYGF.

J is TRBJ1-3 and V is TRBV20-1; D is perhaps TRBD1 (6 bases). The CDR3 totals 16 residues. The V end lost 5 bases, the J end lost 0 bases, and 17 bases lay between the germline ends. Germline V gives CDR1 DFQATT, CDR2 SNEGSKA (reference sequence). The CDR3 nucleotides read TGCAGTGCTCCCGTTACCGGGACAACCTCTGGAAACACCATATATTTT. This translates into CSAPVTGTTSGNTIYF.

This chain connects TRBV5-5 to TRBJ1-4, with a weak D call TRBD1 (6 bases). Germline CDR1 is SGHKS and CDR2 is YYEKEE (reference sequence). Trimming cost V 4 bases and J 4 bases, with 14 bases left between them. The CDR3 runs 15 residues. DNA of the CDR3: TGTGCCAGCAGCCATAGGACAGCCTATAATGAAAAACTGTTTTTT. Protein: CASSHRTAYNEKLFF.

With regard to this clonotype: No conserved phenylalanine or tryptophan ends this CDR3, so it is likely a read error. The V gene is TRBV6-2 or TRBV6-3, the J gene TRBJ1-5; D unclear. Trimming removed 7 bases at V and 6 bases at J, with 19 bases between. CDR3 size: 15 residues. Germline V gene lookup returns CDR1 MNHEY and CDR2 SVGEGT. The CDR3 loop is CASTPWPQEGQPQHS. Here the CDR3 DNA reads TGTGCCAGCACCCCGTGGCCCCAAGAGGGTCAGCCCCAGCATTCT.

In this sample, this clonotype turned up a few times. A much larger clone sits a single nucleotide away, making a read error possible. The chain couples TRBV4-2 to TRBJ1-4; D is possibly TRBD1 (6 bases). The CDR3 spans 15 residues. The germline V gene encodes CDR1 LGHNA and CDR2 YNFKEQ. V was trimmed by 4 bases and J by 7 bases, leaving 16 bases between them. This CDR3 is CASSPVGGNSEKLFF. For the CDR3, the DNA is TGTGCCAGCAGCCCAGTAGGGGGAAATAGTGAAAAACTGTTTTTT.

This chain joins TRBV11-3 and TRBJ2-7; TRBD1 matches at 10 bases. CDR3 length: 14 residues. The germline CDR1 and CDR2 sequences are SGHNT and YENEEA. With 6 bases clipped from V and 10 bases from J, the junction kept 12 bases outside the gene matches. DNA of the CDR3: TGTGCCAGCAGATCCTCCGGGACAGGGGTCGAACAGTACTTC. Its translation: CASRSSGTGVEQYF.

A remark on this clonotype: A junction boundary mismatches the germline segment, possibly from a read error. V usage is TRBV4-1 and J usage is TRBJ1-2; a weak D match, TRBD1 (6 bases). Looked up from germline, CDR1 is MGHRA and CDR2 is YSYEKL. The CDR3 runs 13 residues. In DNA, the CDR3 is TGCGCCATCAGCCAAGCAGGGGTACATGGCTACACATTC. The encoded protein is CAISQAGVHGYTF.

As concerns this clonotype: Germline is not matched at one junction end, which may reflect a read error. J is TRBJ1-5 and V is TRBV10-3; 7 bases are shared with TRBD1. Germline V lookup: CDR1 ENHRY, CDR2 SYGVKD. The CDR3 extends over 14 amino acids. This CDR3 is CAISERDSNQPPNF. DNA for the CDR3: TGTGCCATCAGTGAGCGGGACAGCAATCAGCCCCCGAATTTT.

In the case of this clonotype: The junction departs from the called germline gene at one end, perhaps through a read error. The chain combines TRBV6-5 with TRBJ2-7; the match to TRBD1 covers 7 bases. The CDR3 contains 13 residues. CDR1 is MNHEY and CDR2 is SVGAGI in the germline V gene. The chain's CDR3 is CASSLGQGEEQYF. CDR3 sequence (DNA): TGCGCCAGCAGTTTAGGGCAGGGGGAAGAGCAGTACTTC.

Worth noting for this clonotype: This may be a read error: a much more frequent sequence differs by one nucleotide. In DNA, the CDR3 is TGTGCCAGCAACTCCCGGGAGCTCTATGGCTACACCTTC. Translating gives CASNSRELYGYTF. This chain joins TRBV11-2 and TRBJ1-2, with D uncertain. Germline V gives CDR1 SGHAT, CDR2 FQNNGV. There are 13 residues in the CDR3. V shed 7 bases and J shed 4 bases, with 13 bases lying between them.

Regarding this clonotype: The junction departs from the called germline gene at one end, perhaps through a read error. The chain uses TRBV10-2 and TRBJ2-2; tentative D call: TRBD2 (7 bases). The CDR3 loop spans 14 amino acids. Germline V gives CDR1 WSHSY, CDR2 SAAADI. The CDR3 loop reads CASKRDTNTGELLF. The CDR3 bases are TGCGCCAGCAAGCGGGACACAAACACCGGGGAGCTGTTGTTT.

In DNA form, the CDR3 reads TGTGTCATTAGTAAAAGGGACAGCTCCTACGAGCAGTACTTC. Amino acids: CVISKRDSSYEQYF. J is TRBJ2-7 and V is TRBV10-3, with 7 bases identical to TRBD1. The CDR3 consists of 14 residues. Germline CDR1 ENHRY, CDR2 SYGVKD.

Concerning this clonotype: It is likely a read error, because the conserved phenylalanine at the end of the CDR3 is missing. The gene calls are TRBV5-6 and TRBJ2-7; the match to TRBD1 covers 8 bases. This CDR3 spans 16 amino acids. Losses at the gene ends were 7 bases for V and 2 bases for J; bases not matched to a gene: 14. Germline values: CDR1 SGHDT, CDR2 YYEEEE. This chain's CDR3 is CASRSVIRDRTYEQYL. The CDR3 coding sequence is TGTGCCAGCCGCTCCGTTATCCGGGACAGGACCTACGAGCAGTACCTC.